This note documents a single TCR beta chain sequence. The antigen remains undetermined. Repertoires were generated with immunoSEQ multiplex PCR, while TCRdb's copy carries only in-frame clones and drops some. The sample holds about 1,800,000 clones, about 95% seen once. The CDR3 consists of 14 residues. The V end lost 5 bases, the J end lost 0 bases, and 11 bases lay between the germline ends. The germline CDR1 and CDR2 sequences are MDHEN and SYDVKM. This sample stems from a study of shared clonotypes between healthy human individuals. Study conclusions and caveats: Shared clonotypes across all four donors exceeded non-shared ones in generation probability. Naive subsets tended to show greater estimated richness than memory subsets.

In the naive CD8 group, cells lacked CD45RO and were positively selected for CCR7, so terminally differentiated effector memory CD45RA+ cells were left out. V and J are TRBV28 and TRBJ2-7; D remains unclear. The origin of this receptor is a man between 18 and 29 years old in good health. The sample consisted of naive CD8+ T cells sorted from blood. The CDR3 region has the DNA TGTGCCAGCAGTCCCCGCCCCATCTCCTACGAGCAGTACTTC. Its protein is CASSPRPISYEQYF.